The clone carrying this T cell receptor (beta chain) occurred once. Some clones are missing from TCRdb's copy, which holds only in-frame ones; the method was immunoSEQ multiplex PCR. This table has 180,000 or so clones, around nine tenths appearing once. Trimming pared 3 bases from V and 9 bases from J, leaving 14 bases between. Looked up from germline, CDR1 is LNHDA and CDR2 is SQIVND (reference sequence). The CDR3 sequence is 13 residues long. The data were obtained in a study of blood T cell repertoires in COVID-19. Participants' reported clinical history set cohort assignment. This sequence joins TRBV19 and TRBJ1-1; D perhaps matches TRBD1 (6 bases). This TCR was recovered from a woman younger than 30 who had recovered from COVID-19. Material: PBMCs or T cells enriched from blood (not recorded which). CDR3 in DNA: TGTGCCAGTAGTATTTCGAGAAGGGGGAAAGCTTTCTTT. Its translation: CASSISRRGKAFF.